This T cell receptor (beta chain) comes out of a study of shared clonotypes between healthy human individuals. Study-wide background: CD4 naive cells filled three plates per donor, CD4 memory three, CD8 naive two and CD8 memory one. The study, taken as a whole, reports: Naive subsets, compared against memory subsets, generally had larger estimated richness values.

To note about this clone: Its antigen is still unknown.

Tens of thousands of T cell genomes (roughly 190 ng DNA) went into each sorted-subset replicate. The data were produced by immunoSEQ multiplex PCR, yet TCRdb's version contains in-frame clones alone and is incomplete. The sample has around 240,000 clones; 50% to 80% are singletons. Germline V gene data show CDR1 as SGHAT and CDR2 as FQNNGV. CDR3 size: 14 residues. V dropped 5 bases and J dropped 0 bases, with 11 bases sitting between them. The rearrangement joins TRBV11-2 to TRBJ2-7; D is uncertain. The TCR was taken from a young man in good health. Sample: memory CD4+ T cells sorted from blood. Subset described: CD45RA-negative fraction. CDR3 protein: CASSPPGSSYEQYF. The CDR3 DNA follows: TGTGCCAGCAGCCCTCCGGGCAGCTCCTACGAGCAGTACTTC.